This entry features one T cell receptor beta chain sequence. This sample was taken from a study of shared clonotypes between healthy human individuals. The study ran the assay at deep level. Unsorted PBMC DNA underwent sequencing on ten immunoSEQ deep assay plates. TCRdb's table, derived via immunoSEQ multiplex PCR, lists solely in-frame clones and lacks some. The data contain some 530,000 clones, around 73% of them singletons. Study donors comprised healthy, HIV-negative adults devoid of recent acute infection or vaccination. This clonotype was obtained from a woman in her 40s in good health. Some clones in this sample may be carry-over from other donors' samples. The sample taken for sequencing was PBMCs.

The CDR3 is CASTDRRTAYGYTF. The CDR3, as DNA: TGTGCCAGCACCGACAGGAGGACTGCCTATGGCTACACCTTC. This rearrangement joins TRBV5-8 to TRBJ1-2; weak D call: TRBD1 (6 bases). With 6 bases removed from V and 4 bases from J, the gap between germline ends came to 16 bases. Germline V gene sequence: CDR1 SGHTS, CDR2 YDEGEE. This CDR3 comprises 14 residues.